This TCR beta chain was observed in a study of response to subunit inactivated influenza vaccine. CDR3 length: 14 amino acids. Germline CDR1 DFQATT, CDR2 SNEGSKA (reference sequence). The germline V and J ends were trimmed by 0 bases and 3 bases, with 12 bases remaining between them. This clonotype was observed a handful of times. Its target is not known. Study results and caveats: The authors suggested that few new T cells are recruited per seasonal influenza vaccination.

In TCRdb, the RT-PCR reads were re-called with MiXCR into one record per CDR3 protein. This table holds around 790,000 distinct CDR3 sequences, approximately 22% found once. The source was PBMCs from blood, collected around 5 days after vaccination. The V call is TRBV20-1, the J call TRBJ2-7; weak D call: TRBD1 (6 bases). The origin of this receptor is a man aged 45-65 years who received an inactivated influenza vaccine. The CDR3 DNA follows: TGCAGTGCTAGAGATCTTGGCAGGGGCTACGAGCAGTACTTC. This translates into CSARDLGRGYEQYF.